Detailed here is one T cell receptor (beta chain). Its antigen remains unidentified. The sample holds no much larger clone one base away, and base qualities are not on file. The data originate from a study of graft-versus-host responses after intestinal transplantation (dated by TCRdb to about 2021). A note on the overall study: The transplants that recipients received were multivisceral, liver-intestinal, or isolated intestinal. To identify alloreactive clones, pre-transplant mixed lymphocyte reaction products were sequenced and compared with unstimulated pre-transplant donor and recipient T cells. Every recipient was given anti-thymocyte globulin induction, then maintenance tacrolimus and steroids for approximately 3 years. Rather than being sequenced by the commercial service, samples from a few later patients were sequenced in-house on an Illumina MiSeq and processed with MiXCR. A cohort of about 25 intestinal transplant recipients, including one retransplant, was enrolled, and a few patients lacking pretransplant specimens were excluded. After intestinal transplantation, graft-versus-host and host-versus-graft alloreactive T cell clones in the graft, circulation and bone marrow were tracked using bulk TCR-beta CDR3 sequencing. A peak of at least 4% donor T cells among recipient peripheral blood mononuclear cells was the definition used for donor T cell macrochimerism.

Beyond this particular receptor, the publication reports: GvH clones turned up in recipient bone marrow, with some appearing earlier in ileal mucosa or blood, a pattern consistent with an intestinal mucosal origin. Patients with donor T cell macrochimerism had high GvH to HvG T cell clonal ratios in their allografts. The relatively low number and heterogeneity of intestinal transplant patients limited the conclusions. Early after transplant, peak levels of circulating GvH clones were associated with declines in HvG clones.

The library was obtained by the immunoSEQ multiplex PCR assay. For most patients, genomic DNA was isolated using the Qiagen DNeasy Blood and Tissue Kit and was shipped frozen to Adaptive Biotechnologies for TCR sequencing. Adaptive Biotechnologies carried out high-throughput TCR-beta CDR3 sequencing of genomic DNA for most patients. The original pipeline was this. TCR sequencing data for over 15 patients were retrieved from Adaptive's ImmunoSEQ software; three other patients were processed with MiXCR and VDJtools. To correct CD4 versus CD8 sorting errors, sequences present in both subsets at a frequency ratio below 5:1 were removed. Because the origin of CDR3 nucleotide sequences shared between donor and recipient could not be assigned, those sequences were removed. Alloreactive clones required at least 2-fold expansion over unstimulated cells and minimum CFSE-low frequency of 0.002% (template counts) or 0.001% (read counts). A clone was considered mappable if detected in the sequenced pre-transplant spleen, lymph node, or MLR CFSE-low populations of the donor or recipient. The cumulative frequency of alloreactive clones was calculated as a percentage of all sequences, weighted by copy number. TCRdb took this table from immuneACCESS and kept in-frame rearrangements with V and J called. Such tables lack part of the clones; where checked against another copy, unresolved V genes explain under half of the gap, and the rest is unexplained. From that table come the V and J calls and clone size; the DNA was used to work out D and trimming. Present in this sample are tens of thousands of clones, 91% of which were seen just once. The ten largest make up roughly 0.1% of the sample.

V was cut back by 0 bases and J by 3 bases, leaving a gap of 15 bases between them. From the cysteine up to the phenylalanine, the CDR3 has a length of 17 residues. Only the CDR3 part of the read is kept: 51 bases, read in frame from the first base. In the germline V gene, CDR1 corresponds to SGHDN and CDR2 to FVKESK. In the paper's terms, the time point label means: cells obtained before transplantation from donor or recipient. CD3+CD4+ and CD3+CD8+ populations were FACS-sorted from unstimulated pre-transplant donor and recipient cells taken from spleen or lymph nodes. The sequenced sample was unstimulated CD4+ T cells sorted from spleen or lymph node cells, obtained before intestinal transplant. The rearranged segments are TRBV14 and TRBJ1-3; the D gene is perhaps TRBD1, on 5 matching bases. The sequence derives from a human donor who received an intestinal transplant. The CDR3 in this case is CASSQEPGALFGNTIYF. The DNA reads as follows: TGTGCCAGCAGCCAAGAACCTGGGGCTCTTTTTGGAAACACCATATATTTT.